This TCR beta chain stems from a study of OX40 agonist ivuxolimab in advanced cancers. Study-wide context: Cohort: around 86% men, mean age about 60, aged about 20 to 90.

Method: immunoSEQ multiplex PCR; TCRdb's copy keeps in-frame clones and lacks some. Found here are roughly 76,000 clones, about 85% of them singletons; the top ten hold approximately 8.4%. Individuals having autoimmune disease history or systemic immunosuppression were not enrolled. Notes on the study in general: Antigen specificity of clonally expanded peripheral T cells was not established. Dose levels from 0.1 to 3.0 mg/kg saw CD4+ and CD8+ blood T cells expand clonally by week 6.

With regard to this clone: The antigen is unknown.

This sample comprised CD4+ or CD8+ T cells sorted from blood, obtained in a trial of the OX40 agonist ivuxolimab. The TCR originated in an adult with an advanced solid tumor such as melanoma, head and neck, liver or kidney cancer.

This CDR3 is CASTMNYGYTF. DNA of the CDR3: TGTGCCAGTACCATGAACTATGGCTACACCTTC. The V and J genes are TRBV19 and TRBJ1-2; D is unclear. The CDR3 extends over 11 amino acids. CDR1 is LNHDA, CDR2 SQIVND, per germline (reference sequence). V lost 7 bases and J 2 bases, leaving 5 bases between the germline ends.